The entry below gives a single TCR beta chain sequence along with its context. No antigen is known for it. Trimming cost V 1 base and J 7 bases, with 14 bases left between them. Germline CDR1 reads SGHTA; CDR2 reads FQGNSA. The CDR3 loop spans 14 amino acids. This entry belongs to a study of T cell repertoires in cytomegalovirus infection. Study in general: Researchers turned to recently identified HLA-C-restricted CMV epitopes as well as well-studied HLA-B-restricted ones. General study findings and limits: Ex vivo, HLA-C-restricted CMV-specific TCR beta clonotypes prevailed over the rest of the response.

TCRdb passed the reads through MiXCR, listing each CDR3 protein once. The data show nearly 700,000 distinct CDR3 sequences, with 30% to 35% seen just once and over 15% held by the top ten. The chain links TRBV7-2 to TRBJ2-7; D not resolved. This receptor was identified in a human donor in good health (CMV status not recorded). Some clones in this sample may be carry-over from other donors' samples. Sequenced material: cultured PBMCs, taken from culture after CMV antigen stimulation. The CDR3 loop reads CASSLDNAGPEQYF. CDR3 coding DNA: TGTGCCAGCAGCTTAGACAATGCCGGACCTGAGCAGTACTTC. The full variable domain, its missing parts supplied by reference TRBV7-2 and TRBJ2-7, is GAGVSQSPSNKVTEKGKDVELRCDPISGHTALYWYRQSLGQGLEFLIYFQGNSAPDKSGLPSDRFSAERTGGSVSTLTIQRTQQEDSAVYLCASSLDNAGPEQYFGPGTRLTVT.